This T cell receptor (beta chain) was profiled in a study of beta chain features in type 1 diabetes. Isolated RNA was reverse transcribed in full, so expressed TCRB transcripts were sequenced. The protocol was immunoSEQ multiplex PCR, while the TCRdb copy is restricted to in-frame clones and leaves out a portion. The data hold about 400,000 clones, with around 12% observed a single time. V dropped 0 bases and J dropped 10; count of bases not matched to a gene: 19. Germline CDR1 is GTSNPN and CDR2 is SVGIG (reference sequence). This CDR3 has 19 amino acids. The chain combines TRBV30 with TRBJ2-1; 12 bases are shared with TRBD2. The sample taken for sequencing was naive CD4+ T cells from blood. The receptor was isolated from a man in his late teens or twenties in good health. The CDR3 is CAWSVHTSGRPHGLREQFF. DNA for the CDR3: TGTGCCTGGAGTGTCCACACTAGCGGGAGGCCTCACGGGTTGAGGGAGCAGTTCTTC.